Below, one T cell receptor beta chain is given with its context. Its antigen is currently unknown. TCRdb passed the 5' RACE reads through MiXCR, listing each CDR3 protein once. The sample includes about 150,000 distinct CDR3 sequences, 30% to 40% of them seen just once. The data derive from a study of CD8 T cells in ankylosing spondylitis. Study outcomes and limitations: A CD8+ phenotype characterized the disease-linked clones, which were relatively rare in peripheral blood. Reactive arthritis synovial fluid and blood previously showed some of these motif variants. A motif in TCR beta, a set of 8 or 9 highly homologous variants, appeared characteristic of ankylosing spondylitis blood. From matched ankylosing spondylitis synovial fluid, disease-linked clones were reportedly recovered at significantly enriched levels.

V gave up 4 bases and J gave up 5 bases; unmatched junction bases: 17. Germline V lookup: CDR1 SGDLS, CDR2 YYNGEE. This CDR3 is 20 amino acids long. This sequence originates from a male donor with ankylosing spondylitis. Sequenced sample: synovial fluid, either unsorted or a sorted T cell fraction (not recorded which). V gene TRBV9 combines with J gene TRBJ2-2; the match to TRBD2 covers 13 bases. In DNA, the CDR3 is TGTGCCAGCAGCCCCACGACCGTGGGATGGACTAGCGGGAGAACCGGGGAGCTGTTTTTT. It codes for CASSPTTVGWTSGRTGELFF.